These 28 T cell receptor beta chains were all obtained from the same sample, sequenced in a study of long-term antiretroviral therapy in people with HIV. immunoSEQ v3.0 was run at survey level. Some clones are missing from TCRdb's copy, which holds only in-frame ones; the method was immunoSEQ multiplex PCR. Of 20,000 to 25,000 clones listed, around 82% are singletons. The sample here was unsorted PBMCs, taken 1.5 years after starting antiretroviral therapy. These receptors came from a man aged 25-40 years with HIV.

The chain carries TRBV18 and TRBJ1-1; no clear D gene. Between the trimmed V and J ends, which lost 1 base and 0 bases, there was a span of 6 bases. Germline CDR1 is KGHSH and CDR2 is LQKENI. This CDR3 is 14 amino acids long. The CDR3: CASSPRHLNTEAFF. In DNA form, the CDR3 reads TGTGCCAGCTCACCACGACATTTGAACACTGAAGCTTTCTTT. The entire variable domain, with the rest obtained from reference TRBV18 and TRBJ1-1, is as follows: NAGVMQNPRHLVRRRGQEARLRCSPMKGHSHVYWYRQLPEEGLKFMVYLQKENIIDESGMPKERFSAEFPKEGPSILRIQQVVRGDSAAYFCASSPRHLNTEAFFGQGTRLTVV.

This chain joins TRBV4-3 and TRBJ1-1; D may be TRBD1 (5 bases). V was cut by 0 bases and J by 0 bases, with 17 bases left in between. The germline V gene encodes CDR1 LGHNA and CDR2 YSLEER. This CDR3 spans 18 amino acids. CDR3 protein: CASSQDESGLGVNTEAFF. The CDR3 DNA follows: TGCGCCAGCAGCCAAGACGAGTCAGGCTTGGGGGTGAACACTGAAGCTTTCTTT.

This clone is labeled medium-sized (0.01 to 0.1%). The J gene is TRBJ2-3, the V gene TRBV4-1; D unclear. Trimming pared 3 bases from V and 0 bases from J, leaving 7 bases between. The germline CDR1 and CDR2 sequences are MGHRA and YSYEKL. This CDR3 region has 14 residues. The CDR3 spells CASSQWSSTDTQYF. CDR3 DNA sequence: TGCGCCAGCAGCCAGTGGTCTAGCACAGATACGCAGTATTTT.

The chain is built from TRBV9 and TRBJ2-5, with 13 bases aligning to TRBD2. The CDR3 is 18 amino acids. Germline V gene data show CDR1 as SGDLS and CDR2 as YYNGEE. The V segment lost 0 bases and the J segment 3 bases; nucleotides outside the gene matches: 8. Written as DNA, the CDR3 is TGTGCCAGCAGCGTAGGACTAGCGGGAGGTTCAGGTGAAGAGACCCAGTACTTC. Translation gives CASSVGLAGGSGEETQYF.

This chain connects TRBV5-4 to TRBJ1-1; possible D gene TRBD1, 6 bases. With 4 bases removed from V and 5 bases from J, the gap between germline ends came to 15 bases. The CDR3 length is 14 residues. CDR1 and CDR2 (germline): SGHNT, YYREEE (reference sequence). CDR3 residues: CASSQGGQSTEAFF. The CDR3 DNA follows: TGTGCCAGCAGCCAGGGTGGACAGTCAACTGAAGCTTTCTTT.

With respect to this clone: One end of the junction is discordant with germline, which a read error may explain. This chain joins TRBV19 and TRBJ2-3, with TRBD2 matching over 10 bases. From germline, CDR1 is LNHDA and CDR2 SQIVND (reference sequence). CDR3 size: 14 residues. The CDR3 sequence: CASSIAGGADTQYF. The CDR3 region has the DNA TGTGCCAGTAGCATAGCGGGGGGTGCAGATACGCAGTATTTT.

The J gene is TRBJ1-2, the V gene TRBV6-4, with 8 bases identical to TRBD1. CDR3 length: 16 amino acids. In germline, CDR1 is MRHNA, CDR2 SNTAGT. The J segment lost 6 bases and the V segment lost 1 base, leaving 10 bases of the junction unmatched. The CDR3 DNA is TGTGCCAGCAGTGACTATCGGGACAGGCCAATACATGGCTACACCTTC. It codes for CASSDYRDRPIHGYTF.

The chain has TRBV18 and TRBJ2-1; 8 positions match TRBD1. CDR1 is KGHSH and CDR2 is LQKENI in the germline V gene. V was clipped by 3 bases and J by 2 bases; unmatched bases: 6. CDR3 size: 16 residues. CDR3 coding DNA: TGTGCCAGCTCACCTACAGGGGGACACCCCTACAATGAGCAGTTCTTC. Translating gives CASSPTGGHPYNEQFF.

CDR3 sequence: CASSYAYRGASGYTF. The CDR3 nucleotides read TGTGCCAGCAGCTACGCATACAGGGGCGCGTCTGGCTACACCTTC. The V and J genes are TRBV7-9 and TRBJ1-2; 7 nucleotides match TRBD1. The germline V gene encodes CDR1 SEHNR and CDR2 FQNEAQ (reference sequence). The trim removed 4 bases at V and 7 bases at J, leaving 12 bases unmatched. CDR3 length equals 15 residues.

The J gene is TRBJ1-1, the V gene TRBV7-3; 8 bases agree with TRBD1. The CDR3 runs to 16 residues. V lost 3 bases to trimming and J lost 1 base; unmatched junction nucleotides: 7. From germline, CDR1 is SGHTA and CDR2 FQGTGA. The CDR3 DNA is TGTGCCAGCAGCTTGACAGGGGTTTTAGAGAACACTGAAGCTTTCTTT. Translating gives CASSLTGVLENTEAFF. The variable domain in full, with the rest retrieved from reference TRBV7-3 and TRBJ1-1, is GAGVSQTPSNKVTEKGKYVELRCDPISGHTALYWYRQSLGQGPEFLIYFQGTGAADDSGLPNDRFFAVRPEGSVSTLKIQRTERGDSAVYLCASSLTGVLENTEAFFGQGTRLTVV.

J is TRBJ2-7 and V is TRBV27; tentatively, D is TRBD2 (6 bases). This CDR3 is built from 15 residues. Trimming removed 4 bases from V and 2 bases from J, with 15 bases in between. CDR1 and CDR2 (germline): MNHEY, SMNVEV (reference sequence). The DNA of the CDR3 is TGTGCCAGCAGTTCGCGGGACCTGGGCGCCTACGAGCAGTACTTC. Translating gives CASSSRDLGAYEQYF.

This chain uses TRBV5-8 with TRBJ2-7, with TRBD2 matching 10 bases. Germline CDR1 and CDR2: SGHTS and YDEGEE. The CDR3 is 16 amino acids. V lost 1 base, J lost 0 bases, and 4 bases stayed unmatched. The DNA for the CDR3 is TGTGCCAGCAGCTTGCTGGCTAGCGGGAGCTCCTACGAGCAGTACTTC. Its protein is CASSLLASGSSYEQYF. Using reference TRBV5-8 and TRBJ2-7 for the parts outside the CDR3, the full variable domain is EAGVTQSPTHLIKTRGQQATLRCSPISGHTSVYWYQQALGLGLQFLLWYDEGEERNRGNFPPRFSGRQFPNYSSELNVNALELEDSALYLCASSLLASGSSYEQYFGPGTRLTVT.

This rearrangement joins TRBV6-6 to TRBJ2-7, with D maybe TRBD2 (5 bases). Germline assignment: CDR1 MNHNY and CDR2 SVGAGI (reference sequence). Trimming pared 2 bases from V and 4 bases from J, leaving 12 bases between. This CDR3 contains 14 residues. The CDR3 region is CASSYDYREYEQYF. The CDR3 region has the DNA TGTGCCAGCAGTTACGATTACCGGGAATACGAGCAGTACTTC.

V is TRBV5-1 and J is TRBJ2-2; D assignment may be TRBD1 or TRBD2 (6 bases each). CDR3 length: 14 residues. Trimming pared 6 bases from V and 2 bases from J, leaving 11 bases between. Germline CDR1 reads SGHRS; CDR2 reads YFSETQ. The CDR3 protein is CASNAGHNTGELFF. The CDR3 nucleotides are TGCGCCAGCAACGCGGGACACAACACCGGGGAGCTGTTTTTT.

This clone was recorded only once. V gene TRBV11-2 combines with J gene TRBJ1-3; D perhaps matches TRBD1 (5 bases). Trimming left V 5 bases short and J 2 bases short, with 13 bases between. The CDR3 has 15 residues. CDR1 and CDR2 from the germline V gene are SGHAT and FQNNGV. CDR3 DNA sequence: TGTGCCAGCAGCCCTCTCCGGGGGGCTGGAAACACCATATATTTT. It encodes CASSPLRGAGNTIYF.

The rearrangement joins TRBV30 to TRBJ2-1; no clear D gene. This CDR3 region has 14 residues. Germline V gene data show CDR1 as GTSNPN and CDR2 as SVGIG (reference sequence). Trimming removed 1 base at V and 3 bases at J, with 10 bases between. The CDR3 sequence is CAWSALNGYNEQFF. As DNA, the CDR3 is TGTGCCTGGAGTGCGTTGAACGGCTACAATGAGCAGTTCTTC.

This chain connects TRBV5-1 to TRBJ2-6; possible D gene TRBD1, 5 bases. Trimming took off 0 bases at V and 3 bases at J, with 16 bases between the two ends. Germline V gene sequence: CDR1 SGHRS, CDR2 YFSETQ. The CDR3 is made up of 18 amino acids. CDR3 DNA sequence: TGCGCCAGCAGCTTGGATGGGGCCACCTGGGATGGGGCCAACGTCCTGACTTTC. Its protein is CASSLDGATWDGANVLTF.

The chain carries TRBV5-1 and TRBJ1-1, with TRBD1 matching over 7 bases. V was pared by 2 bases and J by 1 base, with 2 bases of the junction left unmatched. CDR3 size: 14 residues. From germline, CDR1 is SGHRS and CDR2 YFSETQ. The CDR3 nucleotides read TGCGCCAGCAGCTTCGGGACAGCGAACACTGAAGCTTTCTTT. Amino acids: CASSFGTANTEAFF.

This clone was detected only once. This chain uses TRBV19 with TRBJ2-3, with 13 bases matching TRBD2. Looked up from germline, CDR1 is LNHDA and CDR2 is SQIVND (reference sequence). This CDR3 has 14 residues. With 9 bases clipped from V and 3 bases from J, the junction kept 3 bases outside the gene matches. The CDR3 DNA follows: TGTGCCAGCCGACTAGCGGGGGGTACAGATACGCAGTATTTT. This gives the protein CASRLAGGTDTQYF.

This clone appeared a few times. This chain joins TRBV5-5 and TRBJ1-2, with D unresolved. This CDR3 region has 15 residues. Germline CDR1 is SGHKS and CDR2 is YYEKEE (reference sequence). V lost 1 base to trimming and J lost 7 bases, with 17 bases between them. CDR3 DNA sequence: TGTGCCAGCAGCTTGATTTTAACGGGCGGAGGTGGCTACACCTTC. It codes for CASSLILTGGGGYTF.

The genes are TRBV18 and TRBJ1-1; 7 bases agree with TRBD1. The V and J ends lost 3 bases and 0 bases, in that order; junction bases with no gene match: 4. The germline CDR1 and CDR2 sequences are KGHSH and LQKENI. This CDR3 has 15 residues. The DNA for the CDR3 is TGTGCCAGCTCACCCCGTGGGACAGTGAACACTGAAGCTTTCTTT. Translating it yields CASSPRGTVNTEAFF.

In DNA form, the CDR3 reads TGCGCCAGCAGCTTGGAGCCGTCTTTTACTGAAGCTTTCTTT. Its translation: CASSLEPSFTEAFF. The V and J genes are TRBV5-1 and TRBJ1-1; no clear D gene. CDR1 and CDR2 from the germline V gene are SGHRS and YFSETQ. The CDR3 extends over 14 amino acids. The V and J ends lost 0 bases and 5 bases respectively, with 11 bases between them.

The rearrangement uses TRBV7-2 and TRBJ2-3, with D perhaps matching TRBD1 (5 bases). V lost 0 bases, J lost 0 bases, and 13 bases lay in between. CDR1 SGHTA and CDR2 FQGNSA come from the germline V gene. The CDR3 is made up of 17 amino acids. The CDR3 reads CASSLAYLGLSTDTQYF. The CDR3 region has the DNA TGTGCCAGCAGCTTAGCCTATTTGGGGCTAAGCACAGATACGCAGTATTTT.

The chain has TRBV19 and TRBJ2-3; D remains ambiguous. The germline V and J ends were trimmed by 9 bases and 5 bases, with 9 bases remaining between them. The CDR3 has 11 residues. Germline loops: CDR1 LNHDA, CDR2 SQIVND (reference sequence). The CDR3 region is CASIDGDTQYF. The CDR3 DNA reads as TGTGCCAGCATCGACGGAGATACGCAGTATTTT.

The V gene is TRBV14, the J gene TRBJ1-1; D gene unclear. Germline CDR1 SGHDN, CDR2 FVKESK. The CDR3 totals 16 residues. V was trimmed by 0 bases and J by 1 base, leaving 12 bases between them. This CDR3 reads CASSQDTGKGNTEAFF. The CDR3 bases are TGTGCCAGCAGCCAAGATACGGGTAAAGGGAACACTGAAGCTTTCTTT.

The chain uses TRBV6-1 and TRBJ2-7; no definite D call. The CDR3 extends over 14 amino acids. Germline values: CDR1 MNHNS, CDR2 SASEGT. Trimming left V 1 base short and J 2 bases short, with 9 bases between. For the CDR3, the DNA is TGTGCCAGCAGTGAAGTTGGCAGACCCTACGAGCAGTACTTC. The encoded protein is CASSEVGRPYEQYF.

The chain links TRBV18 to TRBJ2-7, with 8 bases matching TRBD1. Germline V gene data show CDR1 as KGHSH and CDR2 as LQKENI. The V and J ends lost 2 bases and 1 base, in that order; junction bases with no gene match: 19. This CDR3 region has 20 residues. The CDR3 DNA is TGTGCCAGCTCACCAAACGATGTAGGGATCGGGACAGGCGGTTCCTACGAGCAGTACTTC. It is translated as CASSPNDVGIGTGGSYEQYF.

V is TRBV19 and J is TRBJ1-1; 8 nucleotides line up with TRBD1. Germline CDR1 and CDR2: LNHDA and SQIVND (reference sequence). The trim removed 5 bases at V and 4 bases at J, leaving 3 bases unmatched. This CDR3 is built from 13 residues. The CDR3 here is CASSYGQGTEAFF. For the CDR3, the DNA is TGTGCCAGTAGTTACGGACAGGGCACTGAAGCTTTCTTT. Full variable domain (rest looked up from reference TRBV19 and TRBJ1-1): DGGITQSPKYLFRKEGQNVTLSCEQNLNHDAMYWYRQDPGQGLRLIYYSQIVNDFQKGDIAEGYSVSREKKESFPLTVTSAQKNPTAFYLCASSYGQGTEAFFGQGTRLTVV.